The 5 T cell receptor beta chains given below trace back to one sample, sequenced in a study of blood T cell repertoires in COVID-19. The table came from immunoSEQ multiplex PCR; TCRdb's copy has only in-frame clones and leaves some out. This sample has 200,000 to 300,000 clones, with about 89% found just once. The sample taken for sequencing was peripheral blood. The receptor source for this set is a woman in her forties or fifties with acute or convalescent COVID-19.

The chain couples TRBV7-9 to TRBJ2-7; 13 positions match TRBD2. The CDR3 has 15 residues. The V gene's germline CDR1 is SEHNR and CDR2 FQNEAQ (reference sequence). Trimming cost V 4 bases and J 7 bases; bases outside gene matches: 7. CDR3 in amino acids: CASSWTSGSLGEQYF. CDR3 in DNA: TGTGCCAGCAGCTGGACTAGCGGGAGCCTGGGAGAGCAGTACTTC.

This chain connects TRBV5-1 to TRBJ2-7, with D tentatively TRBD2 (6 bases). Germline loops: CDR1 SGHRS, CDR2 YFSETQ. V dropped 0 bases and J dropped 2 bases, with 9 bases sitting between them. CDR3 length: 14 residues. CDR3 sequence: CASSLGLVPYEQYF. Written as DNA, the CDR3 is TGCGCCAGCAGCTTGGGACTAGTCCCCTACGAGCAGTACTTC.

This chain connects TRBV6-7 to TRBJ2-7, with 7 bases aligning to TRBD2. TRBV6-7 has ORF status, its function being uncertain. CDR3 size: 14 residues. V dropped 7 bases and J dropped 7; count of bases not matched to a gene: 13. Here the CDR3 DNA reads TGTGCCAGCAACCCTCTGGGAGCCGGGGGGGAGCAGTACTTC. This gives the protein CASNPLGAGGEQYF.

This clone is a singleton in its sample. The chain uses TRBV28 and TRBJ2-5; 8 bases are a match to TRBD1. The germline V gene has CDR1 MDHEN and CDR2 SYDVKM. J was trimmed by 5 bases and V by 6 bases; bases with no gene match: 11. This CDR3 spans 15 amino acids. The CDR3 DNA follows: TGTGCCAGCAGACGTAAGATGGGACAGGATGAGACCCAGTACTTC. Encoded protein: CASRRKMGQDETQYF.

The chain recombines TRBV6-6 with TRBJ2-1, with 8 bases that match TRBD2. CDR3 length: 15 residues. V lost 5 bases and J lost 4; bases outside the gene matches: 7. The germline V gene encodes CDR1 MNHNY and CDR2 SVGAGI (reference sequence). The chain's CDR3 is CASSIPTSVYNEQFF. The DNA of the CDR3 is TGTGCCAGCAGTATCCCGACTAGCGTGTACAATGAGCAGTTCTTC.